This T cell receptor (beta chain) was captured in a study of blood T cells in healthy people across ages. Together with a sample-barcoded 5' primer, a J-beta primer mix was included in a second PCR lasting about 6 to 12 cycles. TCRdb re-analysed the 5' RACE reads in MiXCR, keeping a single row per CDR3 protein. Of some 890,000 distinct CDR3 sequences listed, about 27% are singletons. Per-sample yields of isolated PBMCs were at least 6 million. This clonotype was seen a handful of times. CDR1 is LNHDA and CDR2 is SQIVND in the germline V gene (reference sequence). V was pared by 9 bases and J by 3 bases, with 8 bases of the junction left unmatched. This CDR3 has 14 amino acids. The same data also contributed to another study, on T cells of mothers and their children. According to that study: Over 9.5 million reads per mother and around 3 million per child were obtained. The shaping of TCR recombination output by thymic selection is similar in related and unrelated pairs. Clones that were microchimeric and persistent were not detected among T cells.

This rearrangement joins TRBV19 to TRBJ1-5; 7 bases map to TRBD1. The clonotype comes from a woman between 40 and 55 years old in good health. Sequencing was performed on blood. CDR3 sequence: CASAGQTDNQPQHF. The CDR3 DNA sequence: TGTGCCAGCGCGGGACAGACCGACAATCAGCCCCAGCATTTT.